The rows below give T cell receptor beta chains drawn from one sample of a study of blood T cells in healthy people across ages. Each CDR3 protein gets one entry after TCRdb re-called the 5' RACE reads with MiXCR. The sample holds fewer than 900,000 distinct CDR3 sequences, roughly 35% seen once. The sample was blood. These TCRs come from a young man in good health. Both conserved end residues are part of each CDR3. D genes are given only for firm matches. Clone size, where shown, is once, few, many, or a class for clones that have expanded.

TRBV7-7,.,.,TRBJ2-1,CASSFGGGETQFF,TGTGCTAGCAGCTTCGGAGGGGGAGAGACCCAGTTCTTC
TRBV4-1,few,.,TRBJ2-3,CASSQVPPVTDTQYF,TGCGCCAGCAGCCAAGTCCCCCCCGTCACGGATACGCAGTATTTT
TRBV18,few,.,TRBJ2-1,CASSPSGQLEQFF,TGTGCCAGCTCACCTAGTGGACAACTTGAGCAGTTCTTC
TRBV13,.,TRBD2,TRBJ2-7,CASSLRPSGGAGNEQYF,TGTGCCAGCAGCTTAAGGCCTAGCGGGGGGGCGGGCAATGAGCAGTACTTC
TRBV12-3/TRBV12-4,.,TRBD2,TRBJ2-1,CASSPSTSGGANEQFF,TGTGCCAGCAGTCCCTCGACTAGCGGGGGGGCCAATGAGCAGTTCTTC
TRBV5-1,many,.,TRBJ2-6,CASSLVGSGANVLTF,TGCGCCAGCAGCTTGGTCGGCTCTGGGGCCAACGTCCTGACTTTC
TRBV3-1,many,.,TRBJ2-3,CASSQEADADTQYF,TGTGCCAGCAGCCAAGAGGCTGACGCTGATACGCAGTATTTT
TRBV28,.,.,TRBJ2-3,CASRPTAGTPRDTQYF,TGTGCCAGCAGACCTACAGCCGGGACACCTAGGGATACGCAGTATTTT
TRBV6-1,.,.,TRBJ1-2,CASSGPNNYGYTF,TGTGCCAGCAGTGGGCCCAATAACTATGGCTACACCTTC
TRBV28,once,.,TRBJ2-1,CAAGLYNEQFF,TGTGCCGCGGGACTCTACAATGAGCAGTTCTTC
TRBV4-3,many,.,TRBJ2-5,CASSQDVVGQETQYF,TGCGCCAGCAGCCAAGATGTGGTCGGGCAAGAGACCCAGTACTTC
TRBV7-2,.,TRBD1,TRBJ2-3,CASSRDRLAQYF,TGTGCCAGCAGCCGGGACAGGTTGGCGCAGTATTTT
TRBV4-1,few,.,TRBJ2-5,CASSQVMAGWQTQYF,TGCGCCAGCAGCCAAGTAATGGCGGGGTGGCAGACCCAGTACTTC
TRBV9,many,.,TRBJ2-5,CASSGGGTQYF,TGTGCCAGCAGCGGGGGAGGCACCCAGTACTTC
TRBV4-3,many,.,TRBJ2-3,CASSQESPDGQYF,TGCGCCAGCAGCCAAGAATCTCCGGATGGGCAGTATTTT
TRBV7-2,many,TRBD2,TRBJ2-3,CASSTHSGGVADTQYF,TGTGCCAGCAGTACTCATAGCGGGGGGGTAGCAGATACGCAGTATTTT
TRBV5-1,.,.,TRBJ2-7,CASSLAPVGLREQYF,TGCGCCAGCAGCTTGGCCCCAGTTGGTTTGCGCGAGCAGTACTTC
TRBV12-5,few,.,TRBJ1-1,CASGPGTEAFF,TGTGCTAGTGGTCCCGGAACTGAAGCTTTCTTT
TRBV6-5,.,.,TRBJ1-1,CASSESPRAFF,TGTGCCAGCAGCGAGAGTCCACGGGCTTTCTTT